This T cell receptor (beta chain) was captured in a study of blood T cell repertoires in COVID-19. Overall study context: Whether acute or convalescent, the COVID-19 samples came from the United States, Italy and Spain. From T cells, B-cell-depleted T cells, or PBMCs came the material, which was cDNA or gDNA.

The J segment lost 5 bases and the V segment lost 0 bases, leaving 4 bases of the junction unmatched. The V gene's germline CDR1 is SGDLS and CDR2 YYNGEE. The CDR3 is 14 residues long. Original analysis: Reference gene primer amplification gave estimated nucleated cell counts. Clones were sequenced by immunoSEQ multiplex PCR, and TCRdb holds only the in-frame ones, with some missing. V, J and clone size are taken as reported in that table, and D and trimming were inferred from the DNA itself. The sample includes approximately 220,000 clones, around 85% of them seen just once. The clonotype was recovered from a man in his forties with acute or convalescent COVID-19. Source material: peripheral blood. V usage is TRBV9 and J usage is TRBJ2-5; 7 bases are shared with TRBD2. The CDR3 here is CASSVGEGLETQYF. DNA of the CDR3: TGTGCCAGCAGCGTAGGGGAGGGTTTGGAGACCCAGTACTTC. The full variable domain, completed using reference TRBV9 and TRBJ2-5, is DSGVTQTPKHLITATGQRVTLRCSPRSGDLSVYWYQQSLDQGLQFLIQYYNGEERAKGNILERFSAQQFPDLHSELNLSSLELGDSALYFCASSVGEGLETQYFGPGTRLLVL.